One and the same sample provided the 16 T cell receptor beta chains below, sequenced in a study of blood T cell repertoires in COVID-19 (dated by TCRdb to about 2020). The method behind the library was the immunoSEQ multiplex PCR assay. Entries here come from immuneACCESS through TCRdb and include only in-frame sequences with V and J called. Some clones fail to appear in such tables; in the studies checked, an unresolved V gene covers under half of the shortfall, and the cause of the remainder is unknown. For this sample there are fewer than 150,000 clones; 80% to 85% appear just once. Clones ranked in the top ten supply 7.5% to 8.5% of the sample. The sequenced sample consisted of peripheral blood. All receptors derive from a human donor in a cohort sampled during active COVID-19.

The chain is built from TRBV20-1 and TRBJ1-2; no clear D gene. Trimming removed 3 bases from V and 3 bases from J, with 14 bases in between. Germline CDR1 and CDR2: DFQATT and SNEGSKA (reference sequence). The CDR3 has 14 amino acids. CDR3 bases: TGCAGTGCTAGTCAGCAGGAAGGTGACTATGGCTACACCTTC. The encoded protein is CSASQQEGDYGYTF.

The chain carries TRBV19 and TRBJ1-2; D call uncertain. The CDR3 sequence is 12 residues long. Germline lookup yields CDR1 LNHDA and CDR2 SQIVND (reference sequence). Trimming shortened V by 6 bases and J by 4 bases, and 9 bases separated the two germline ends. The CDR3 nucleotides read TGTGCCAGTAGACTGCTCGGCTATGGCTACACCTTC. Encoded protein: CASRLLGYGYTF.

The V gene is TRBV7-9, the J gene TRBJ2-1; 9 nucleotides match TRBD2. V was pared by 3 bases and J by 6 bases, with 9 bases of the junction left unmatched. The CDR3 is 16 residues long. Germline V CDR1 and CDR2: SEHNR, FQNEAQ (reference sequence). The CDR3 region is CASSFSGGLASNEQFF. The CDR3 DNA reads as TGTGCCAGCAGCTTTAGCGGGGGCCTCGCTTCCAATGAGCAGTTCTTC. The full variable domain, its missing parts supplied by reference TRBV7-9 and TRBJ2-1, is DTGVSQNPRHKITKRGQNVTFRCDPISEHNRLYWYRQTLGQGPEFLTYFQNEAQLEKSRLLSDRFSAERPKGSFSTLEIQRTEQGDSAMYLCASSFSGGLASNEQFFGPGTRLTVL.

The V and J genes are TRBV30 and TRBJ2-7; possible D gene TRBD2, 6 bases. Trimming removed 8 bases from V and 0 bases from J, with 23 bases in between. The CDR3 length is 16 residues. Germline lookup yields CDR1 GTSNPN and CDR2 SVGIG (reference sequence). The CDR3 is CARDGWSGSDSYEQYF. As DNA, the CDR3 is TGTGCCCGGGACGGATGGAGCGGGTCGGACTCCTACGAGCAGTACTTC. Full variable domain (rest looked up from reference TRBV30 and TRBJ2-7): SQTIHQWPATLVQPVGSPLSLECTVEGTSNPNLYWYRQAAGRGLQLLFYSVGIGQISSEVPQNLSASRPQDRQFILSSKKLLLSDSGFYLCARDGWSGSDSYEQYFGPGTRLTVT.

The sample holds one count of this clone. The J gene is TRBJ2-1, the V gene TRBV18; 8 bases agree with TRBD2. J was trimmed by 9 bases and V by 8 bases; bases with no gene match: 18. From germline, CDR1 is KGHSH and CDR2 LQKENI. This CDR3 is built from 16 residues. CDR3 sequence: CASPSAGGAGLSEQFF. The CDR3 nucleotides read TGTGCCAGCCCTTCCGCCGGGGGGGCAGGGCTGTCTGAGCAGTTCTTC.

The rearrangement links TRBV15 to TRBJ1-2, with TRBD1 matching over 8 bases. V shed 1 base and J 7 bases; nucleotides not matched to a gene: 8. Per germline, CDR1 LNHNV and CDR2 YYDKDF (reference sequence). The CDR3 is 15 residues long. The CDR3 nucleotides are TGTGCCACCAGCAGAGTACTGACAGGGGCTGGTGGCTACACCTTC. Protein product: CATSRVLTGAGGYTF. The full variable domain, in which reference TRBV15 and TRBJ1-2 provide the parts outside the CDR3, is DAMVIQNPRYQVTQFGKPVTLSCSQTLNHNVMYWYQQKSSQAPKLLFHYYDKDFNNEADTPDNFQSRRPNTSFCFLDIRSPGLGDTAMYLCATSRVLTGAGGYTFGSGTRLTVV.

The rearrangement uses TRBV19 and TRBJ1-1, with D maybe TRBD1 (5 bases). CDR3 length equals 17 residues. CDR1 and CDR2 from the germline V gene are LNHDA and SQIVND (reference sequence). Trimming pared 5 bases from V and 1 base from J, leaving 20 bases between. The CDR3 DNA sequence: TGTGCCAGTAGTTTAAGACAGACCGGACGCGGGAACACTGAAGCTTTCTTT. Protein: CASSLRQTGRGNTEAFF. Supplemented by reference TRBV19 and TRBJ1-1, the full variable domain reads DGGITQSPKYLFRKEGQNVTLSCEQNLNHDAMYWYRQDPGQGLRLIYYSQIVNDFQKGDIAEGYSVSREKKESFPLTVTSAQKNPTAFYLCASSLRQTGRGNTEAFFGQGTRLTVV.

The chain couples TRBV7-2 to TRBJ2-7, with 10 bases matching TRBD1. The CDR3 loop spans 16 amino acids. The germline gives CDR1 SGHTA, CDR2 FQGNSA. J was trimmed by 6 bases and V by 3 bases; bases with no gene match: 11. CDR3 amino acids: CASSFPGQGLNGEQYF. The DNA for the CDR3 is TGTGCCAGCAGCTTCCCGGGACAGGGGTTGAATGGCGAGCAGTACTTC.

The rearrangement uses TRBV5-1 and TRBJ2-7; TRBD1 matches at 9 bases. Per the germline V gene, CDR1 is SGHRS and CDR2 is YFSETQ. J gave up 7 bases and V 3 bases, and 11 bases lay outside the gene matches. This CDR3 has 15 residues. CDR3 DNA sequence: TGCGCCAGCAGCTCCGGGACAGGGATAATGCGGGAGCAGTACTTC. Encoded protein: CASSSGTGIMREQYF.

CDR3 sequence: CASSFRGFYGYTF. The CDR3 DNA is TGTGCCAGCAGTTTTAGGGGATTTTATGGCTACACCTTC. The chain employs TRBV28 and TRBJ1-2, with D possibly being TRBD1 (5 bases). Germline CDR1 reads MDHEN; CDR2 reads SYDVKM. CDR3 length equals 13 residues. With 3 bases removed from V and 5 bases from J, the gap between germline ends came to 10 bases.

The chain has TRBV2 and TRBJ1-1; maybe TRBD1 (6 bases). Between the trimmed V and J ends, which lost 2 bases and 5 bases, there was a span of 12 bases. CDR3 length: 14 amino acids. Germline CDR1 and CDR2: SNHLY and FYNNEI. CDR3 DNA: TGTGCCAGCAGTGAATTAACCAGGGGAACTGAAGCTTTCTTT. Residues: CASSELTRGTEAFF.

The chain joins TRBV1 to TRBJ2-5; the D call TRBD1 from the table was never checked on the DNA. TRBV1 is a pseudogene. This CDR3 contains 15 residues. The CDR3, as DNA: TGCACCAGCAGCCACCGCGAGGGGGCGTGGGAGACCCAGTACTTC. Its translation is CTSSHREGAWETQYF.

V usage is TRBV3-1 (or the pseudogene TRBV3-2) and J usage is TRBJ1-2; possibly TRBD1 for D (6 bases). The CDR3 runs 13 residues. The V end was cut by 1 base, the J end by 7 bases, with 10 bases between. CDR1 and CDR2 (germline): LGHDT, YNNKEL (reference sequence). CDR3 coding DNA: TGTGCCAGCAGCCAAGGGCAGGGGACTGGCTACACCTTC. This sequence encodes CASSQGQGTGYTF.

The chain uses TRBV5-4 and TRBJ2-7; the match to TRBD1 covers 7 bases. This CDR3 is built from 14 residues. The germline V gene has CDR1 SGHNT and CDR2 YYREEE (reference sequence). Losses at the gene ends were 4 bases for V and 6 bases for J; bases not matched to a gene: 10. The CDR3 reads CASSTPGQLSEQYF. CDR3 sequence (DNA): TGTGCCAGCAGCACCCCGGGACAGCTTAGCGAGCAGTACTTC.

This chain joins TRBV6-1 and TRBJ1-2, with D tentatively TRBD1 (6 bases). Germline assignment: CDR1 MNHNS and CDR2 SASEGT. The CDR3 length is 15 residues. V was cut by 2 bases and J by 4 bases, with 14 bases left in between. Here the CDR3 DNA reads TGTGCCAGCAGTGAATTTCAGGGGTCGCCCTATGGCTACACCTTC. It specifies CASSEFQGSPYGYTF.

The chain recombines TRBV20-1 with TRBJ2-5; no clear D gene. This CDR3 has 11 amino acids. CDR1 and CDR2 (germline): DFQATT, SNEGSKA (reference sequence). The V gene lost 1 base and the J gene lost 5 bases, with 5 bases spanning the gap. CDR3: CSARAVETQYF. CDR3 coding DNA: TGCAGTGCTAGAGCGGTGGAGACCCAGTACTTC.